This T cell receptor beta chain was found in a study of cytomegalovirus exposure and HLA in healthy donors. Study-level points and caveats: Evidence from a later analysis indicated that most CMV-associated TCR beta chains looked HLA-restricted. The authors excluded some V segments, including TRBV6-2 and TRBV6-3, as indistinguishable. From TCR beta sequences, most subjects' HLA-A and HLA-B alleles were reportedly predicted accurately.

There are 16 residues in the CDR3. CDR1 and CDR2 from the germline V gene are LNHDA and SQIVND (reference sequence). The V gene end was trimmed by 5 bases and the J gene end by 6 bases; junction bases not matched to a gene: 7. To note about this clone: What it binds is not known.

Amplification used 60 Vbeta primers and 13 Jbeta primers. Here immunoSEQ multiplex PCR was the method, and the copy in TCRdb shows in-frame clones only, minus some. The sample records some 120,000 clones, 70% to 80% being singletons. The sequencing sample was made of PBMCs. The chain employs TRBV19 and TRBJ1-6; 10 positions match TRBD1. The sequence was collected from a man aged 35 to 55 in good health and CMV-seronegative. The CDR3 bases are TGTGCCAGTAGTTCGAGGACAGGGGGTGGTAATTCACCCCTCCACTTT. Encoded protein: CASSSRTGGGNSPLHF.